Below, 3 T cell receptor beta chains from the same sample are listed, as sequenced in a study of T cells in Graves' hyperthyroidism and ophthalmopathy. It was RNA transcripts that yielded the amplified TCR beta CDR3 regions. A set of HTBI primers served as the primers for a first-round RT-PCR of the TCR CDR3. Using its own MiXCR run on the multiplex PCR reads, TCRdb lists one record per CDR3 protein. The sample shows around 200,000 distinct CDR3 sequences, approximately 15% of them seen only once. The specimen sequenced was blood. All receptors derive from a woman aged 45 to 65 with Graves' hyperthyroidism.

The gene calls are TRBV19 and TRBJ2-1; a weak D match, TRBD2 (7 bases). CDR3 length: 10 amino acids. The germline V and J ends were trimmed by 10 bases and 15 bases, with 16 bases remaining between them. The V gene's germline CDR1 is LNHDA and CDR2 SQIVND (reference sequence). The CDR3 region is CATRGGGWFF. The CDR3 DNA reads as TGTGCCACAAGGGGGGGCGGTTGGTTCTTC. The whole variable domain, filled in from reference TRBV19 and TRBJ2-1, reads DGGITQSPKYLFRKEGQNVTLSCEQNLNHDAMYWYRQDPGQGLRLIYYSQIVNDFQKGDIAEGYSVSREKKESFPLTVTSAQKNPTAFYLCATRGGGWFFGPGTRLTVL.

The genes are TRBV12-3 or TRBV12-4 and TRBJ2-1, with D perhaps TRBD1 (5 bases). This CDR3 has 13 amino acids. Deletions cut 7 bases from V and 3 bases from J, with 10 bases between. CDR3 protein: CASTTTVYNEQFF. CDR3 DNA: TGTGCCAGCACCACGACAGTCTACAATGAGCAGTTCTTC.

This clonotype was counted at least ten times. This CDR3 reads CSASRGPRSTDTQYF. The CDR3 DNA reads as TGCAGTGCTAGCAGGGGGCCTAGGAGCACAGATACGCAGTATTTT. V is TRBV20-1 and J is TRBJ2-3; 8 bases agree with TRBD1. Looked up from germline, CDR1 is DFQATT and CDR2 is SNEGSKA (reference sequence). This CDR3 comprises 15 residues. V dropped 3 bases and J dropped 0; count of bases not matched to a gene: 5.